The 29 T cell receptor beta chains below come from one sample, sequenced in a study of early T cells in non-severe SARS-CoV-2 infection. MiXCR, run by TCRdb on the 5' RACE reads, gives a single entry per CDR3 protein. The data show roughly 63,000 distinct CDR3 sequences, around an eighth seen once. The sample was whole blood. The source is an adult who was a healthcare worker with PCR-confirmed SARS-CoV-2 infection or an uninfected control (not recorded which).

The table lists this clonotype with many counts. The rearrangement links TRBV6-5 to TRBJ2-7; 8 nucleotides agree with TRBD2. After removal of 0 bases from V and 2 bases from J, the junction contained 9 bases not matched to a gene. Germline loops: CDR1 MNHEY, CDR2 SVGAGI. CDR3 size: 17 residues. In nucleotides, the CDR3 is TGTGCCAGCAGTTACTCGATCCAGCGGGAGATTGCCTACGAGCAGTACTTC. Its protein is CASSYSIQREIAYEQYF.

This clonotype has a count of ten or more. The chain employs TRBV30 and TRBJ1-2; D uncertain. Trimming shortened V by 0 bases and J by 0 bases, and 5 bases separated the two germline ends. Germline CDR1 and CDR2: GTSNPN and SVGIG (reference sequence). This CDR3 comprises 13 residues. CDR3 in amino acids: CAWSVLPNYGYTF. The CDR3 DNA sequence: TGTGCCTGGAGTGTACTACCTAACTATGGCTACACCTTC.

The CDR3 DNA sequence: TGCAGCGCCCAAAGCTTTCGGACCTATGAAGCTTTCTTT. Its protein product is CSAQSFRTYEAFF. The rearrangement uses TRBV29-1 and TRBJ1-1; D is unresolved. Germline-derived CDR1 and CDR2 are SQVTM and ANQGSEA. V was trimmed by 7 bases and J by 7 bases, leaving 19 bases between them. The CDR3 has 13 residues.

This chain joins TRBV5-1 and TRBJ2-2; 13 bases agree with TRBD2. CDR3 length: 17 residues. V trimming: 3 bases; J trimming: 0 bases; junction bases outside the gene matches: 2. Germline V gene lookup returns CDR1 SGHRS and CDR2 YFSETQ. In DNA form, the CDR3 reads TGCGCCAGCAGCTCCGGACTAGCGGGAGCGAACACCGGGGAGCTGTTTTTT. Residues: CASSSGLAGANTGELFF.

The chain is built from TRBV19 and TRBJ2-5; D not resolved. CDR1 is LNHDA and CDR2 is SQIVND in the germline V gene (reference sequence). V gave up 7 bases and J gave up 5 bases, with 17 bases separating them. CDR3 size: 14 residues. The CDR3 spells CASNTDGNGETQYF. DNA for the CDR3: TGTGCCAGTAACACGGACGGCAACGGGGAGACCCAGTACTTC.

This clonotype was observed a few times. DNA of the CDR3: TGTGCCAGCAGCCAAGCGCGCCAAGATACGCAGTATTTT. It specifies CASSQARQDTQYF. The rearrangement uses TRBV3-1 and TRBJ2-3; D unclear. Trimming shortened V by 1 base and J by 5 bases, and 7 bases separated the two germline ends. Germline CDR1 LGHDT, CDR2 YNNKEL (reference sequence). This CDR3 has 13 residues.

This clonotype came up many times. The chain couples TRBV29-1 to TRBJ2-5; the match to TRBD2 covers 13 bases. After removal of 3 bases from V and 4 bases from J, the junction contained 23 bases not matched to a gene. Germline loops: CDR1 SQVTM, CDR2 ANQGSEA. The CDR3 has 21 amino acids. CDR3 region: CSVDGIEEPGLAGFGLETQYF. The CDR3, as DNA: TGCAGCGTTGACGGGATAGAAGAACCGGGACTAGCGGGATTTGGTCTAGAGACCCAGTACTTC.

V and J are TRBV18 and TRBJ2-3; D gene unclear. CDR3 size: 12 residues. V gave up 0 bases and J gave up 4 bases, with 2 bases separating them. The germline V gene has CDR1 KGHSH and CDR2 LQKENI. The CDR3 nucleotides are TGTGCCAGCTCACCACCCGCAGATACGCAGTATTTT. Protein sequence: CASSPPADTQYF. Full variable domain (missing parts from reference TRBV18 and TRBJ2-3): NAGVMQNPRHLVRRRGQEARLRCSPMKGHSHVYWYRQLPEEGLKFMVYLQKENIIDESGMPKERFSAEFPKEGPSILRIQQVVRGDSAAYFCASSPPADTQYFGPGTRLTVL.

There are many counts of this clonotype. This chain uses TRBV2 with TRBJ2-2, with 10 bases identical to TRBD2. After removal of 7 bases from V and 5 bases from J, the junction contained 7 bases not matched to a gene. This CDR3 contains 15 residues. Germline CDR1 and CDR2: SNHLY and FYNNEI. In nucleotides, the CDR3 is TGTGCCAGCACATCTAGCGGGAGCCCTACCGGGGAGCTGTTTTTT. This sequence encodes CASTSSGSPTGELFF.

In its sample, this clonotype was seen many times. The chain recombines TRBV5-1 with TRBJ2-7, with D unresolved. Per the germline V gene, CDR1 is SGHRS and CDR2 is YFSETQ. Between the trimmed V and J ends, which lost 0 bases and 2 bases, there was a span of 3 bases. The CDR3 consists of 12 residues. CDR3 DNA: TGCGCCAGCAGCTTGGGCACCTACGAGCAGTACTTC. Its protein is CASSLGTYEQYF.

The rearrangement links TRBV7-9 to TRBJ2-1; 10 bases fit TRBD1. Trimming cost V 5 bases and J 8 bases; bases outside gene matches: 9. Germline V gene lookup returns CDR1 SEHNR and CDR2 FQNEAQ (reference sequence). The CDR3 has 15 residues. CDR3 region: CASSTPGQGMDEQFF. CDR3 coding DNA: TGTGCCAGCAGCACGCCGGGACAGGGGATGGATGAGCAGTTCTTC.

The chain combines TRBV6-2 or TRBV6-3 with TRBJ1-5; a possible D gene is TRBD1 (5 bases). The CDR3 totals 15 residues. Trimming removed 6 bases at V and 3 bases at J, with 15 bases between. CDR1 and CDR2 (germline): MNHEY, SVGEGT. The CDR3 nucleotides read TGTGCCAGCAGGGACGGGGGAGGCCCCAATCAGCCCCAGCATTTT. Its translation is CASRDGGGPNQPQHF.

This clonotype has ten or more counts. This chain links TRBV4-1 with TRBJ2-1; the D is unclear. This CDR3 has 16 amino acids. V lost 1 base and J lost 0, with 10 bases in between. The V gene's germline CDR1 is MGHRA and CDR2 YSYEKL. The CDR3 DNA reads TGCGCCAGCAGCCAAGTAGCCACTACCTCCTACAATGAGCAGTTCTTC. Amino acids: CASSQVATTSYNEQFF.

The chain links TRBV9 to TRBJ1-1; the D is unclear. From germline, CDR1 is SGDLS and CDR2 YYNGEE. Trimming cost V 0 bases and J 1 base, with 10 bases left between them. The CDR3 extends over 15 amino acids. CDR3 nucleotide sequence: TGTGCCAGCAGCGTAGAAGGTCGGGGGAACACTGAAGCTTTCTTT. The encoded protein is CASSVEGRGNTEAFF.

This clonotype was seen ten or more times. The V and J genes are TRBV28 and TRBJ1-1; perhaps TRBD1 as D (6 bases). V was pared by 6 bases and J by 5 bases, with 13 bases between. Germline values: CDR1 MDHEN, CDR2 SYDVKM. This CDR3 spans 13 amino acids. The DNA for the CDR3 is TGTGCCAGCAGGGGCCAGGGGAGTACTGAAGCTTTCTTT. Translation gives CASRGQGSTEAFF.

This clonotype was picked up many times. The chain employs TRBV28 and TRBJ2-5; 8 nucleotides line up with TRBD2. V shed 5 bases, J shed 1 base, and the junction held 9 bases outside the gene matches. The germline CDR1 and CDR2 sequences are MDHEN and SYDVKM. The CDR3 runs to 16 residues. CDR3: CASSPSGSGIQETQYF. The CDR3 DNA sequence: TGTGCCAGCAGTCCCAGCGGTAGCGGGATCCAAGAGACCCAGTACTTC.

With regard to this clonotype: At one of its ends the junction is not consistent with the germline gene, which may arise from a read error. The chain couples TRBV6-1 to TRBJ2-7; D remains unclear. Germline lookup yields CDR1 MNHNS and CDR2 SASEGT. The CDR3 consists of 11 residues. Here the CDR3 DNA reads TGTGCCAGCAGTTCTCCGGGTCCCTCGGACTTC. This codes for CASSSPGPSDF.

The rearrangement joins TRBV28 to TRBJ1-1; D gene unclear. This CDR3 is built from 13 residues. V lost 3 bases, J lost 0 bases, and 5 bases lay in between. Germline V lookup: CDR1 MDHEN, CDR2 SYDVKM. The CDR3 DNA reads as TGTGCCAGCAGTTTTCAAATGAACACTGAAGCTTTCTTT. As protein: CASSFQMNTEAFF. Full variable domain (rest looked up from reference TRBV28 and TRBJ1-1): DVKVTQSSRYLVKRTGEKVFLECVQDMDHENMFWYRQDPGLGLRLIYFSYDVKMKEKGDIPEGYSVSREKKERFSLILESASTNQTSMYLCASSFQMNTEAFFGQGTRLTVV.

This chain links TRBV11-1 with TRBJ2-5, with a weak D call TRBD1 (6 bases). CDR3 length: 15 amino acids. The V and J ends lost 2 bases and 1 base respectively, with 11 bases between them. Germline V CDR1 and CDR2: SGHAT, FQDESV (reference sequence). CDR3 sequence reads: CASSLRTVTQETQYF. Here the CDR3 DNA reads TGTGCCAGCAGCTTACGGACAGTGACCCAAGAGACCCAGTACTTC.

V is TRBV28 and J is TRBJ2-1; weak D call: TRBD2 (5 bases). The CDR3 spans 16 residues. Trimming cost V 2 bases and J 4 bases, with 15 bases left between them. Germline V gene data show CDR1 as MDHEN and CDR2 as SYDVKM. The CDR3 protein is CASSLGGSAGYNEQFF. CDR3 nucleotides: TGTGCCAGCAGTTTAGGAGGATCGGCCGGGTACAATGAGCAGTTCTTC.

This clonotype has at least ten counts. V usage is TRBV20-1 and J usage is TRBJ2-7, with a possible D match to TRBD1 (6 bases). CDR1 and CDR2 (germline): DFQATT, SNEGSKA (reference sequence). This CDR3 is built from 13 residues. The V end lost 3 bases, the J end lost 0 bases, and 9 bases lay between the germline ends. Here the CDR3 reads CSASAGASYEQYF. The DNA of the CDR3 is TGCAGTGCTAGTGCAGGGGCCTCCTACGAGCAGTACTTC.

This rearrangement joins TRBV7-2 to TRBJ2-5; TRBD1 or TRBD2 may be the D gene (5 bases each). The germline V gene encodes CDR1 SGHTA and CDR2 FQGNSA. CDR3 length equals 16 residues. Trimming pared 5 bases from V and 5 bases from J, leaving 21 bases between. Here the CDR3 reads CASSPGVGAVRETQYF. The CDR3 DNA reads as TGTGCCAGCAGCCCCGGGGTAGGGGCGGTAAGGGAGACCCAGTACTTC.

This clonotype was seen many times. The V gene is TRBV28, the J gene TRBJ2-5, with 8 positions matching TRBD1. V trimming: 1 base; J trimming: 5 bases; junction bases outside the gene matches: 6. This CDR3 is 15 amino acids long. Germline loops: CDR1 MDHEN, CDR2 SYDVKM. DNA for the CDR3: TGTGCCAGCAGTTTATTGATATCAGGGGGCGAGACCCAGTACTTC. Its protein product is CASSLLISGGETQYF.

This clonotype showed up many times. The gene calls are TRBV28 and TRBJ2-7; TRBD2 matches at 9 bases. The CDR3 has 11 residues. Germline loops: CDR1 MDHEN, CDR2 SYDVKM. CDR3 region: CVCGRAYEQYF. The CDR3, as DNA: TGTGTATGCGGGAGGGCCTACGAGCAGTACTTC.

This clonotype has at least ten counts. The chain combines TRBV20-1 with TRBJ1-6; unclear D gene. CDR3 length equals 14 residues. The V end lost 4 bases, the J end lost 1 base, and 8 bases lay between the germline ends. Germline CDR1 and CDR2: DFQATT and SNEGSKA (reference sequence). The CDR3 sequence is CSATESSYNSPLHF. CDR3 coding DNA: TGCAGTGCTACAGAGAGTTCCTATAATTCACCCCTCCACTTT.

This chain links TRBV28 with TRBJ1-2; D may be TRBD1 (5 bases). V was pared by 7 bases and J by 4 bases, with 28 bases between. This CDR3 has 18 amino acids. CDR1 and CDR2 from the germline V gene are MDHEN and SYDVKM. The CDR3 DNA sequence: TGTGCCAGCAATTCCCCCCCAGGGCAGAACCCCTGGGGCTATGGCTACACCTTC. It specifies CASNSPPGQNPWGYGYTF.

The chain employs TRBV3-1 and TRBJ1-2, with D perhaps TRBD1 (6 bases). Germline V gene data show CDR1 as LGHDT and CDR2 as YNNKEL (reference sequence). This CDR3 has 15 amino acids. V lost 3 bases and J 2 bases, leaving 13 bases between the germline ends. The CDR3 loop reads CASSHTGPINYGYTF. CDR3 nucleotide sequence: TGTGCCAGCAGCCACACAGGGCCCATAAACTATGGCTACACCTTC. Full variable domain (remainder filled in from reference TRBV3-1 and TRBJ1-2): DTAVSQTPKYLVTQMGNDKSIKCEQNLGHDTMYWYKQDSKKFLKIMFSYNNKELIINETVPNRFSPKSPDKAHLNLHINSLELGDSAVYFCASSHTGPINYGYTFGSGTRLTVV.

The chain carries TRBV12-3 or TRBV12-4 and TRBJ1-4, with TRBD1 matching 9 bases. The length of the CDR3 is 15 residues. The V segment lost 6 bases and the J segment 6 bases; nucleotides outside the gene matches: 8. The chain's CDR3 is CASRGDRAGDEKLFF. The CDR3 nucleotides read TGTGCCAGCAGAGGGGACAGGGCGGGGGATGAAAAACTGTTTTTT.

There are a few counts of this clonotype. This chain links TRBV4-1 with TRBJ2-3; D ambiguous. This CDR3 spans 16 amino acids. Per the germline V gene, CDR1 is MGHRA and CDR2 is YSYEKL. V was cut by 1 base and J by 4 bases, with 15 bases left in between. CDR3 region: CASSQVLAQPPDTQYF. The DNA of the CDR3 is TGCGCCAGCAGCCAAGTGTTAGCTCAGCCACCAGATACGCAGTATTTT.